This T cell receptor beta chain emerged from a study of OX40 agonist ivuxolimab in advanced cancers. Generated by immunoSEQ multiplex PCR, the TCRdb table keeps only in-frame clones and is missing some. Of 70,000 to 85,000 clones in the sample, around 86% were seen once. The germline V and J ends were trimmed by 2 bases and 0 bases, with 5 bases remaining between them. Germline lookup yields CDR1 MNHNY and CDR2 SVGAGI (reference sequence). This CDR3 has 14 residues. This clone has a handful of counts. This specimen was CD4+ or CD8+ T cells sorted from blood, taken in a trial of the OX40 agonist ivuxolimab. J is TRBJ1-5 and V is TRBV6-6, with D uncertain. The source is an adult with an advanced solid tumor such as melanoma, head and neck, liver or kidney cancer. The CDR3 region has the DNA TGTGCCAGCAGTTACGGGGATAGCAATCAGCCCCAGCATTTT. Translated: CASSYGDSNQPQHF.